These 26 T cell receptor beta chains originate from one sample sequenced in a study of blood T cell repertoires in COVID-19. Repertoires were generated with immunoSEQ multiplex PCR, while TCRdb's copy carries only in-frame clones and drops some. The repertoire consists of 230,000 or so clones, with just over 85% occurring once and the leading ten covering approximately 15%. The material sequenced was PBMCs or T cells enriched from blood (not recorded which). The receptors come from a woman in her forties or fifties with acute COVID-19.

The chain joins TRBV27 to TRBJ2-5; possibly TRBD1 for D (7 bases). V was pared by 6 bases and J by 6 bases, with 17 bases between. The CDR3 is made up of 14 amino acids. Germline V gene lookup returns CDR1 MNHEY and CDR2 SMNVEV (reference sequence). CDR3 DNA sequence: TGTGCCAGCAGCCGCGGGGCAGGGGGGAAGACCCAGTACTTC. It yields the protein CASSRGAGGKTQYF.

The chain employs TRBV29-1 and TRBJ2-3; 10 nucleotides line up with TRBD2. The V segment lost 5 bases and the J segment 4 bases; nucleotides outside the gene matches: 6. CDR1 SQVTM and CDR2 ANQGSEA come from the germline V gene. The CDR3 totals 14 residues. The CDR3 spells CSVSLAGDADTQYF. DNA for the CDR3: TGCAGCGTTAGTCTAGCGGGAGACGCAGATACGCAGTATTTT.

This clone appeared a single time. This rearrangement joins TRBV7-2 to TRBJ1-6, with TRBD1 as a possible D gene (5 bases). The CDR3 runs to 15 residues. Trimming took off 2 bases at V and 7 bases at J, with 12 bases between the two ends. Germline assignment: CDR1 SGHTA and CDR2 FQGNSA. The CDR3 DNA follows: TGTGCCAGCAGCTTACAGGGCTCACTAAATTCACCCCTCCACTTT. Its protein is CASSLQGSLNSPLHF.

This chain uses TRBV7-6 with TRBJ2-7; 10 bases map to TRBD1. CDR1 is SGHVS and CDR2 is FNYEAQ in the germline V gene. CDR3 size: 13 residues. V lost 4 bases to trimming and J lost 6 bases; unmatched junction nucleotides: 3. In nucleotides, the CDR3 is TGTGCCAGCAGCTCGACAGGGGGCGGCGAGCAGTACTTC. Its protein is CASSSTGGGEQYF.

This clone was detected only a few times. This chain links TRBV28 with TRBJ1-6; D is uncertain. V dropped 6 bases and J dropped 5 bases, with 17 bases sitting between them. CDR1 and CDR2 from the germline V gene are MDHEN and SYDVKM. The CDR3 totals 16 residues. The CDR3 sequence is CASSIVSGRNNSPLHF. In DNA, the CDR3 is TGTGCCAGCAGCATCGTAAGCGGAAGAAATAATTCACCCCTCCACTTT.

The genes are TRBV28 and TRBJ1-2; the match to TRBD1 covers 8 bases. The trim removed 5 bases at V and 7 bases at J, leaving 9 bases unmatched. The CDR3 has 14 amino acids. Per the germline V gene, CDR1 is MDHEN and CDR2 is SYDVKM. CDR3 sequence reads: CASSPTGGLGGYTF. The CDR3 bases are TGTGCCAGCAGTCCCACAGGGGGGTTAGGTGGCTACACCTTC.

This rearrangement joins TRBV9 to TRBJ2-4; TRBD2 matches 8 bases. The length of the CDR3 is 17 residues. The V gene's germline CDR1 is SGDLS and CDR2 YYNGEE. Losses at the gene ends were 7 bases for V and 0 bases for J; bases not matched to a gene: 12. CDR3 DNA: TGTGCCAGCGGTCGGGCAGCGGGAGACCTAGCCAAAAACATTCAGTACTTC. It specifies CASGRAAGDLAKNIQYF.

The V and J genes are TRBV4-3 and TRBJ2-4; weak D call: TRBD1 (6 bases). The CDR3 covers 20 residues. Germline values: CDR1 LGHNA, CDR2 YSLEER. Trimming took 3 bases from V and 0 from J, leaving 24 bases between them. CDR3 nucleotides: TGCGCCAGCAGCCATCCTCTGGAAGGCAACAGGGACATAGCCAAAAACATTCAGTACTTC. Protein product: CASSHPLEGNRDIAKNIQYF.

The CDR3 nucleotides are TGCGCCAGCAGCTTGGGAGGAATGGACAATGAGCAGTTCTTC. It translates to CASSLGGMDNEQFF. The chain combines TRBV5-1 with TRBJ2-1; D remains ambiguous. Germline V gives CDR1 SGHRS, CDR2 YFSETQ. V was clipped by 0 bases and J by 5 bases, with 9 bases between them. The CDR3 covers 14 residues. Drawing the rest from reference TRBV5-1 and TRBJ2-1, the complete variable domain is KAGVTQTPRYLIKTRGQQVTLSCSPISGHRSVSWYQQTPGQGLQFLFEYFSETQRNKGNFPGRFSGRQFSNSRSEMNVSTLELGDSALYLCASSLGGMDNEQFFGPGTRLTVL.

The chain couples TRBV5-6 to TRBJ2-5; 10 bases align to TRBD2. The CDR3 has 15 amino acids. V dropped 0 bases and J dropped 7; count of bases not matched to a gene: 6. The V gene's germline CDR1 is SGHDT and CDR2 YYEEEE. In DNA, the CDR3 is TGTGCCAGCAGCTTGGGGCTAGCGGGGGCGGGGACCCAGTACTTC. It translates to CASSLGLAGAGTQYF.

This chain joins TRBV9 and TRBJ1-1, with a possible D match to TRBD1 (5 bases). Trimming left V 1 base short and J 6 bases short, with 7 bases between. Per the germline V gene, CDR1 is SGDLS and CDR2 is YYNGEE. CDR3 length: 12 residues. The CDR3 sequence: CASSVPRAEAFF. The CDR3 bases are TGTGCCAGCAGCGTACCCAGGGCTGAAGCTTTCTTT.

V is TRBV18 and J is TRBJ2-3, with unresolved D. Germline loops: CDR1 KGHSH, CDR2 LQKENI. The V end lost 3 bases, the J end lost 6 bases, and 22 bases lay between the germline ends. The CDR3 is 17 amino acids. CDR3 protein: CASSPQRSSAHSDTQYF. The CDR3 DNA sequence: TGTGCCAGCTCACCCCAACGCAGCTCCGCGCACAGTGATACGCAGTATTTT.

This chain connects TRBV18 to TRBJ2-1; D is ambiguous. The CDR3 extends over 14 amino acids. Germline V gene sequence: CDR1 KGHSH, CDR2 LQKENI. Between the trimmed V and J ends, which lost 3 bases and 7 bases, there was a span of 13 bases. The CDR3 sequence is CASSPASIGNEQFF. The CDR3 bases are TGTGCCAGCTCACCGGCTAGTATCGGAAATGAGCAGTTCTTC.

The chain couples TRBV7-2 to TRBJ2-7, with 9 nucleotides matching TRBD1. The CDR3 is 15 residues long. Losses at the gene ends were 5 bases for V and 1 base for J; bases not matched to a gene: 6. Germline CDR1 reads SGHTA; CDR2 reads FQGNSA. CDR3 in amino acids: CASSPPGQGSYEQYF. The CDR3 bases are TGTGCCAGCAGCCCGCCGGGACAGGGTTCCTACGAGCAGTACTTC. Supplemented by reference TRBV7-2 and TRBJ2-7, the full variable domain reads GAGVSQSPSNKVTEKGKDVELRCDPISGHTALYWYRQSLGQGLEFLIYFQGNSAPDKSGLPSDRFSAERTGGSVSTLTIQRTQQEDSAVYLCASSPPGQGSYEQYFGPGTRLTVT.

Only a few counts were recorded for this clone. The chain has TRBV14 and TRBJ2-7; 10 nucleotides match TRBD2. The CDR3 consists of 15 residues. V lost 6 bases, J lost 0 bases, and 5 bases stayed unmatched. Germline V gene data show CDR1 as SGHDN and CDR2 as FVKESK. The CDR3 here is CASSRLAGVSYEQYF. The DNA for the CDR3 is TGTGCCAGCAGTCGGCTAGCGGGAGTCTCCTACGAGCAGTACTTC. The whole variable domain, filled in from reference TRBV14 and TRBJ2-7, reads EAGVTQFPSHSVIEKGQTVTLRCDPISGHDNLYWYRRVMGKEIKFLLHFVKESKQDESGMPNNRFLAERTGGTYSTLKVQPAELEDSGVYFCASSRLAGVSYEQYFGPGTRLTVT.

This sequence joins TRBV10-2 and TRBJ2-7; possibly TRBD1 for D (6 bases). Trimming stripped 8 bases from V and 1 base from J, with 12 bases between. Germline CDR1 and CDR2: WSHSY and SAAADI. The CDR3 consists of 13 residues. The DNA of the CDR3 is TGCGCCAGCTGCGGACAGCCGTCCTACGAGCAGTACTTC. Translated: CASCGQPSYEQYF.

The V and J genes are TRBV9 and TRBJ1-4; TRBD1 aligns across 7 bases. CDR1 SGDLS and CDR2 YYNGEE come from the germline V gene. The CDR3 runs to 17 residues. V gave up 4 bases and J gave up 2 bases; unmatched junction bases: 11. CDR3 coding DNA: TGTGCCAGCAGCCCAGGGGGACGGTTTGGGACTAATGAAAAACTGTTTTTT. Translation: CASSPGGRFGTNEKLFF.

This clone was detected many times. The chain carries TRBV27 and TRBJ2-1; TRBD1 aligns across 12 bases. The CDR3 is made up of 16 amino acids. CDR1 is MNHEY and CDR2 is SMNVEV in the germline V gene (reference sequence). V lost 7 bases, J lost 1 base, and 5 bases stayed unmatched. Here the CDR3 DNA reads TGTGCCAGCACCGAGGGACAGGGGGCTTCCTACAATGAGCAGTTCTTC. This encodes CASTEGQGASYNEQFF.

This chain links TRBV15 with TRBJ1-4; 9 nucleotides agree with TRBD1. This CDR3 is built from 13 residues. Germline V gene data show CDR1 as LNHNV and CDR2 as YYDKDF (reference sequence). Trimming took 9 bases from V and 5 from J; bases not matched to a gene: 4. The CDR3 sequence is CATRGTGNEKLFF. In DNA form, the CDR3 reads TGTGCCACAAGAGGGACAGGGAATGAAAAACTGTTTTTT.

This chain joins TRBV7-6 and TRBJ1-3; TRBD1 is a possible D gene (6 bases). The CDR3 loop spans 17 amino acids. In germline, CDR1 is SGHVS, CDR2 FNYEAQ. Between the trimmed V and J ends, which lost 2 bases and 3 bases, there was a span of 17 bases. The CDR3 protein is CASSLRQDGTFGNTIYF. In DNA form, the CDR3 reads TGTGCCAGCAGCTTAAGACAGGACGGTACTTTTGGAAACACCATATATTTT.

This clone was seen more than once but under ten times. The genes are TRBV2 and TRBJ1-6; possibly TRBD1 for D (5 bases). Trimming stripped 2 bases from V and 8 bases from J, with 13 bases between. Germline CDR1 is SNHLY and CDR2 is FYNNEI. CDR3 length: 15 amino acids. This CDR3 reads CASSETPPTDSPLHF. In DNA, the CDR3 is TGTGCCAGCAGTGAAACCCCCCCGACAGATTCACCCCTCCACTTT. The full variable domain, rest sourced from reference TRBV2 and TRBJ1-6, is EPEVTQTPSHQVTQMGQEVILRCVPISNHLYFYWYRQILGQKVEFLVSFYNNEISEKSEIFDDQFSVERPDGSNFTLKIRSTKLEDSAMYFCASSETPPTDSPLHFGNGTRLTVT.

V and J are TRBV3-1 (or the pseudogene TRBV3-2) and TRBJ2-2, with D perhaps matching TRBD1 (6 bases). In germline, CDR1 is LGHDT, CDR2 YNNKEL (reference sequence). The V end lost 2 bases, the J end lost 4 bases, and 11 bases lay between the germline ends. The CDR3 has 15 amino acids. Here the CDR3 DNA reads TGTGCCAGCAGCCAATACAGGGATCTCACCGGGGAGCTGTTTTTT. Amino acids: CASSQYRDLTGELFF.

The J gene is TRBJ2-1, the V gene TRBV9, with 14 bases lining up with TRBD2. The CDR3 loop spans 20 amino acids. V shed 3 bases and J 1 base; nucleotides not matched to a gene: 12. From germline, CDR1 is SGDLS and CDR2 YYNGEE. CDR3 protein: CASSDRPGLAGDGSYNEQFF. DNA for the CDR3: TGTGCCAGCAGCGACCGACCGGGACTAGCGGGAGACGGGTCCTACAATGAGCAGTTCTTC.

CDR3 in amino acids: CASSPPIAGPSREQYF. The CDR3 nucleotides are TGTGCCAGCAGTCCCCCCATAGCGGGACCCTCAAGGGAGCAGTACTTC. This chain connects TRBV6-2 or TRBV6-3 to TRBJ2-7, with 8 bases fitting TRBD2. This CDR3 region has 16 residues. Germline assignment: CDR1 MNHEY and CDR2 SVGEGT. Trimming removed 5 bases from V and 7 bases from J; junction bases left unmatched: 16.

J is TRBJ2-7 and V is TRBV9; the match to TRBD2 covers 7 bases. From germline, CDR1 is SGDLS and CDR2 YYNGEE. The CDR3 sequence is 15 residues long. V gave up 3 bases and J gave up 7 bases; unmatched junction bases: 13. CDR3: CASSALGGSHSEQYF. The DNA for the CDR3 is TGTGCCAGCAGCGCCCTCGGGGGGTCACACTCGGAGCAGTACTTC.

The chain uses TRBV14 and TRBJ2-7; 11 bases align to TRBD1. Germline CDR1 and CDR2: SGHDN and FVKESK. The CDR3 length is 15 residues. V shed 5 bases, J shed 3 bases, and the junction held 6 bases outside the gene matches. CDR3 DNA sequence: TGTGCCAGCAGCAATCGGGGACAGGGGGTCTACGAGCAGTACTTC. Protein product: CASSNRGQGVYEQYF. Variable domain in full (rest from reference TRBV14 and TRBJ2-7): EAGVTQFPSHSVIEKGQTVTLRCDPISGHDNLYWYRRVMGKEIKFLLHFVKESKQDESGMPNNRFLAERTGGTYSTLKVQPAELEDSGVYFCASSNRGQGVYEQYFGPGTRLTVT.